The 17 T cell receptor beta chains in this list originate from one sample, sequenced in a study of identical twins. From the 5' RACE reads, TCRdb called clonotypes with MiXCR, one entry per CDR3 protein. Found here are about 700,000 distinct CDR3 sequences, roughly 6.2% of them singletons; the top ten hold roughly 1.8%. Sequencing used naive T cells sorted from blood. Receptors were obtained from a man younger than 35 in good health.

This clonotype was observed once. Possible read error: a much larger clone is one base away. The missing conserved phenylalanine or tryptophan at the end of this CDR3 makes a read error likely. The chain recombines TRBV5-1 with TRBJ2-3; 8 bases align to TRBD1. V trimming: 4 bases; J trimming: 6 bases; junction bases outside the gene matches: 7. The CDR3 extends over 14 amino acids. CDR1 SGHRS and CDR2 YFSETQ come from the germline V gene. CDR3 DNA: TGCGCCAGCAGCCAGGACAGGGTATCGGATACGCAGTATCTT. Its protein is CASSQDRVSDTQYL.

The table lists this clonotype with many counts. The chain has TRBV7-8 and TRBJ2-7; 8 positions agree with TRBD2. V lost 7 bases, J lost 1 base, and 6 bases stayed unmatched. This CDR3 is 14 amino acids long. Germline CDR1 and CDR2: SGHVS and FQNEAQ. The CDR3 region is CASTLAAVSYEQYF. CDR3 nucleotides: TGTGCCAGCACACTAGCGGCTGTTTCCTACGAGCAGTACTTC.

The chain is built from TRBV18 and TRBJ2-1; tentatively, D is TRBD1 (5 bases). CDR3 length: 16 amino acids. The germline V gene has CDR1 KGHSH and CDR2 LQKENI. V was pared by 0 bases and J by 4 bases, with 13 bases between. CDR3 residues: CASSPPRLGAYNEQFF. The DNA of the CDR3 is TGTGCCAGCTCACCACCTAGGCTAGGGGCATACAATGAGCAGTTCTTC. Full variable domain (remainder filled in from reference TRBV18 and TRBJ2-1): NAGVMQNPRHLVRRRGQEARLRCSPMKGHSHVYWYRQLPEEGLKFMVYLQKENIIDESGMPKERFSAEFPKEGPSILRIQQVVRGDSAAYFCASSPPRLGAYNEQFFGPGTRLTVL.

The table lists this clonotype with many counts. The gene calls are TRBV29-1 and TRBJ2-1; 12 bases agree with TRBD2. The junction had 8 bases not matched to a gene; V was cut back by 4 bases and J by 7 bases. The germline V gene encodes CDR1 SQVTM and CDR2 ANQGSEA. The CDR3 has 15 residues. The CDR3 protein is CSVGGTSGSGNEQFF. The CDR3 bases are TGCAGCGTTGGAGGGACTAGCGGGTCGGGGAATGAGCAGTTCTTC.

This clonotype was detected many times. DNA of the CDR3: TGCAGCGTTGTTTACAGATACAATGAGCAGTTCTTC. Its protein is CSVVYRYNEQFF. The rearrangement uses TRBV29-1 and TRBJ2-1, with D unresolved. The germline CDR1 and CDR2 sequences are SQVTM and ANQGSEA. V lost 4 bases to trimming and J lost 4 bases, with 8 bases between them. The CDR3 is 12 amino acids.

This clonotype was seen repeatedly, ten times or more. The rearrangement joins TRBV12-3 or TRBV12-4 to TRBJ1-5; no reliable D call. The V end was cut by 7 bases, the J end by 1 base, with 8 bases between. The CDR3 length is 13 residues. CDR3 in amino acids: CASKNRSNQPQHF. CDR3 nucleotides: TGTGCCAGCAAGAACAGAAGCAATCAGCCCCAGCATTTT.

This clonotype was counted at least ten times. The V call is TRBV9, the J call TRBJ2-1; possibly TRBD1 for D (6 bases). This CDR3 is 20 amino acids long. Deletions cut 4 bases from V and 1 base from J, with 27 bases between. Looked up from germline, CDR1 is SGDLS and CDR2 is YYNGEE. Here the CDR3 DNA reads TGTGCCAGCAGCCCCAGCGGCCTCCAGCACAGGGTTGATTCCTACAATGAGCAGTTCTTC. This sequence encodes CASSPSGLQHRVDSYNEQFF.

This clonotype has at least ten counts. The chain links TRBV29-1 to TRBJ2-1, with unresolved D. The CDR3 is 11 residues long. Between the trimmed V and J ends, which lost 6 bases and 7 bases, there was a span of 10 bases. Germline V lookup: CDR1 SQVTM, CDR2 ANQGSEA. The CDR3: CSVQWANEQFF. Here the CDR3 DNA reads TGCAGCGTCCAGTGGGCGAATGAGCAGTTCTTC.

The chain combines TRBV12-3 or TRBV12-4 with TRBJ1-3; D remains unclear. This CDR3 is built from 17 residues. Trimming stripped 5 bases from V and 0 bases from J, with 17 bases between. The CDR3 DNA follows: TGTGCCAGCAGTCCCCGGGCCCCTGGCCCCTCTGGAAACACCATATATTTT. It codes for CASSPRAPGPSGNTIYF.

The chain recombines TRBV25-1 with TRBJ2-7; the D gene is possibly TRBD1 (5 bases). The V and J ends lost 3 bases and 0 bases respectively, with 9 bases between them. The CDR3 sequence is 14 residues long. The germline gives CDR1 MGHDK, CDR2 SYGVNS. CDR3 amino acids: CASSEQGYSYEQYF. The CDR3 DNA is TGTGCCAGCAGTGAGCAGGGATACTCCTACGAGCAGTACTTC.

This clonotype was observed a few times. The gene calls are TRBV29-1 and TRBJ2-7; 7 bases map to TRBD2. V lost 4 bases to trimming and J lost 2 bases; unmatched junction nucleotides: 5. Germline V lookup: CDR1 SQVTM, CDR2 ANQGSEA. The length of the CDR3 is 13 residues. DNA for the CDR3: TGCAGCGTTGCTAGCGGCCTAACCTACGAGCAGTACTTC. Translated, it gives CSVASGLTYEQYF.

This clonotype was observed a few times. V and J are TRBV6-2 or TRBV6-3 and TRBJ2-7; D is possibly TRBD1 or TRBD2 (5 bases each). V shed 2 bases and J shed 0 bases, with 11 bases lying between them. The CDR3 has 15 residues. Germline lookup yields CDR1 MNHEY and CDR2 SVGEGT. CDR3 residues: CASSYPGSSSYEQYF. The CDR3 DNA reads TGTGCCAGCAGTTACCCAGGGAGTAGCTCCTACGAGCAGTACTTC.

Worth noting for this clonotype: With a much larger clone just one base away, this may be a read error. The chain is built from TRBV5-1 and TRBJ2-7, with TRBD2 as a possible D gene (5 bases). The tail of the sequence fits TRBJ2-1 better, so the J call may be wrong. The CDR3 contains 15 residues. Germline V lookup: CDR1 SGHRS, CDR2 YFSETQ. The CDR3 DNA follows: TGCGCCAGCAGCTTCTCCGGAAAAGCGGTCTACGAGCAGTTCTTC. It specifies CASSFSGKAVYEQFF.

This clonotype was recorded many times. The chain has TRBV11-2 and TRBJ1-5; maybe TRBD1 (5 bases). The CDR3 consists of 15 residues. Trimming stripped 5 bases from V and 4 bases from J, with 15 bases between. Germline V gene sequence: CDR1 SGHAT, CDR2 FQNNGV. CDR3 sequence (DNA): TGTGCCAGCAGCATGCAGGGTTTAGGTAATCAGCCCCAGCATTTT. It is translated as CASSMQGLGNQPQHF.

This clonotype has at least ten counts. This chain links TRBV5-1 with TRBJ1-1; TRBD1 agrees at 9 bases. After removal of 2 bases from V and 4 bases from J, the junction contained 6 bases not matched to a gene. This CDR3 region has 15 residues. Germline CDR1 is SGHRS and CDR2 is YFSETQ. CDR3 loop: CASSLMTGGITEAFF. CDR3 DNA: TGCGCCAGCAGCTTAATGACAGGGGGAATCACTGAAGCTTTCTTT.

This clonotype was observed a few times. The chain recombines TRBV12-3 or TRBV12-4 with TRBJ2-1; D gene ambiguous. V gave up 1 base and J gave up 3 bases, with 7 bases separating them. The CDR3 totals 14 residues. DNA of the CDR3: TGTGCCAGCAGTTTAGGTCCTCTCTACAATGAGCAGTTCTTC. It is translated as CASSLGPLYNEQFF.

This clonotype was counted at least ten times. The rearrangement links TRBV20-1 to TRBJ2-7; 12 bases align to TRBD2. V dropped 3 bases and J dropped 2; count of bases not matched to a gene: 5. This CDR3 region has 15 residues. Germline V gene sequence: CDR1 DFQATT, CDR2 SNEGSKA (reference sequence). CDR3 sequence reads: CSASLTSGSPYEQYF. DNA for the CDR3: TGCAGTGCTAGTCTGACTAGCGGGAGCCCCTACGAGCAGTACTTC.